This TCR beta chain was identified in a study of T cell responses to AZD1222 COVID-19 vaccine. Clones were read by immunoSEQ multiplex PCR, and TCRdb kept only the in-frame ones, dropping some. The sample records about 200,000 clones, 80% to 90% being singletons. V lost 5 bases, J lost 4 bases, and 14 bases lay in between. Germline CDR1 SGHTA, CDR2 FQGNSA. The CDR3 is made up of 14 amino acids. Study-wide findings and caveats: Clonal diversity may have been underestimated in mostly white British donors.

A word on this clone: Its antigen is not identified.

The TCR originated in an adult in good health. The starting material was peripheral blood, obtained on day 0 of AZD1222 vaccination. This chain uses TRBV7-2 with TRBJ1-1; no definite D call. The CDR3 bases are TGTGCCAGCAGCCGTTACCCTGGAAGCACTGAAGCTTTCTTT. It yields the protein CASSRYPGSTEAFF.